This passage covers 31 T cell receptor beta chains from one sample sequenced in a study of regulatory T cells in long-lasting Graves disease. Time point described: newly diagnosed GD, antithyroid drugs for less than 3 months. RNA from PBMCs was the source of the TCR library. iRepertoire HTBI primers and Arm-PCR of CDR3 regions built TCR beta libraries. TCRdb reanalysed the multiplex PCR reads using MiXCR and keeps one entry per CDR3 protein. There are 400,000 to 500,000 distinct CDR3 sequences in the sample; about 16% occur only once, and over 15% lies in the top ten. These data were also filed under a second study, of T cells in Graves' hyperthyroidism and ophthalmopathy.

The sample consisted of peripheral blood mononuclear cells (PBMCs), taken at new diagnosis, from a patient treated with antithyroid drugs. The receptors were sampled from a woman aged 25 to 39 with Graves disease.

This clonotype showed up many times. The chain recombines TRBV6-1 with TRBJ1-2; D unclear. Germline CDR1 is MNHNS and CDR2 is SASEGT. The CDR3 contains 11 residues. V shed 10 bases and J shed 3 bases, with 9 bases lying between them. CDR3 in amino acids: CATLMDYGYTF. CDR3 nucleotides: TGTGCCACCCTAATGGACTATGGCTACACCTTC.

This clonotype was recorded many times. The chain is built from TRBV5-8 and TRBJ1-5; tentatively, D is TRBD1 (5 bases). The CDR3 runs to 16 residues. Germline V CDR1 and CDR2: SGHTS, YDEGEE. Between the trimmed V and J ends, which lost 4 bases and 2 bases, there was a span of 16 bases. The CDR3 sequence is CASSLTGDGGNQPQHF. DNA of the CDR3: TGTGCCAGCAGCCTTACCGGGGACGGCGGCAATCAGCCCCAGCATTTT.

Many counts were recorded for this clonotype. V gene TRBV5-1 combines with J gene TRBJ1-2; perhaps TRBD1 as D (5 bases). Germline lookup yields CDR1 SGHRS and CDR2 YFSETQ. The CDR3 is made up of 13 amino acids. V gave up 4 bases and J gave up 4 bases, with 11 bases separating them. CDR3: CASSGGAVYGYTF. CDR3 nucleotides: TGCGCCAGCAGCGGAGGGGCAGTCTATGGCTACACCTTC.

This chain joins TRBV3-1 and TRBJ2-7; 9 bases are shared with TRBD1. The V and J ends lost 6 bases and 4 bases, in that order; junction bases with no gene match: 13. The CDR3 is made up of 16 amino acids. Germline-derived CDR1 and CDR2 are LGHDT and YNNKEL (reference sequence). The CDR3 loop is CASRGTGTGNHYEQYF. CDR3 DNA sequence: TGTGCCAGCAGAGGCACCGGGACAGGGAACCATTACGAGCAGTACTTC.

The sample holds many counts of this clonotype. The J gene is TRBJ2-1, the V gene TRBV13, with 7 positions matching TRBD2. Trimming cost V 0 bases and J 4 bases; bases outside gene matches: 3. CDR1 is PRHDT and CDR2 is FYEKMQ in the germline V gene (reference sequence). The CDR3 sequence is 15 residues long. CDR3 in DNA: TGTGCCAGCAGCTTAGGAGCTAGCGGATACAATGAGCAGTTCTTC. The encoded protein is CASSLGASGYNEQFF.

The V call is TRBV19, the J call TRBJ2-5; the D gene is possibly TRBD1 (6 bases). The germline V and J ends were trimmed by 0 bases and 5 bases, with 16 bases remaining between them. CDR3 length equals 16 residues. CDR1 and CDR2 (germline): LNHDA, SQIVND (reference sequence). CDR3: CASSIDLGQPRETQYF. The DNA for the CDR3 is TGTGCCAGTAGTATAGATCTTGGACAGCCCAGGGAGACCCAGTACTTC.

The chain uses TRBV28 and TRBJ2-6; possibly TRBD1 for D (6 bases). Germline V gives CDR1 MDHEN, CDR2 SYDVKM. This CDR3 comprises 13 residues. V was clipped by 8 bases and J by 8 bases, with 13 bases between them. The CDR3 sequence is CASRDTNTNVLTF. Here the CDR3 DNA reads TGTGCCAGCCGGGACACCAACACCAACGTCCTGACTTTC. The complete variable domain, with remaining parts taken from reference TRBV28 and TRBJ2-6, reads DVKVTQSSRYLVKRTGEKVFLECVQDMDHENMFWYRQDPGLGLRLIYFSYDVKMKEKGDIPEGYSVSREKKERFSLILESASTNQTSMYLCASRDTNTNVLTFGAGSRLTVL.

The sample holds a few counts of this clonotype. The gene calls are TRBV28 and TRBJ1-5; 11 nucleotides match TRBD1. Trimming at V came to 6 bases and at J to 9 bases, leaving 10 bases not matched to a gene. The CDR3 is made up of 15 amino acids. Germline CDR1 and CDR2: MDHEN and SYDVKM. The CDR3 region has the DNA TGTGCCAGCAGCCGAGGAGGGACAGGGGGTCCGCCCCAGCATTTT. Encoded protein: CASSRGGTGGPPQHF.

A note on this clonotype: A much bigger clone sits one base away, suggesting this may be a read error. This rearrangement joins TRBV9 to TRBJ2-3; D may be TRBD1 or TRBD2 (5 bases each). V gave up 3 bases and J gave up 4 bases, with 15 bases separating them. This CDR3 spans 15 amino acids. CDR1 and CDR2 (germline): SGDLS, YYNGEE. CDR3 sequence (DNA): TGTGCCAGCAGCGAGGTCGGGGCAGGGTCAGATACGCAGTATTTT. Amino acids: CASSEVGAGSDTQYF.

This clonotype was recorded at least ten times. V and J are TRBV30 and TRBJ1-1; D ambiguous. Per germline, CDR1 GTSNPN and CDR2 SVGIG (reference sequence). Trimming stripped 0 bases from V and 11 bases from J, with 13 bases between. The length of the CDR3 is 12 residues. DNA of the CDR3: TGTGCCTGGAGTGTCTCAAGAGCGGGGGCTTTCTTT. As protein: CAWSVSRAGAFF.

The V gene is TRBV3-1, the J gene TRBJ2-3; 12 bases are a match to TRBD2. V lost 3 bases, J lost 4 bases, and 2 bases stayed unmatched. CDR1 is LGHDT, CDR2 YNNKEL, per germline (reference sequence). The CDR3 loop spans 15 amino acids. CDR3 coding DNA: TGTGCCAGCAGCCACCCTAGCGGGAGGGCAGATACGCAGTATTTT. Protein: CASSHPSGRADTQYF.

This chain links TRBV28 with TRBJ1-1; D is ambiguous. Trimming shortened V by 7 bases and J by 0 bases, and 9 bases separated the two germline ends. Per the germline V gene, CDR1 is MDHEN and CDR2 is SYDVKM. The CDR3 runs to 13 residues. CDR3 nucleotide sequence: TGTGCCAGCACGTTGGCGATGAACACTGAAGCTTTCTTT. Protein product: CASTLAMNTEAFF.

V and J are TRBV6-1 and TRBJ2-5; D uncertain. V was pared by 6 bases and J by 0 bases, with 14 bases between. Germline V gene lookup returns CDR1 MNHNS and CDR2 SASEGT. This CDR3 is built from 15 residues. CDR3 amino acids: CASRTADDYQETQYF. The CDR3 coding sequence is TGTGCCAGCAGAACTGCGGACGATTACCAAGAGACCCAGTACTTC.

This clonotype was observed a handful of times. The CDR3 does not close with the conserved phenylalanine or tryptophan, likely indicating a read error. The chain combines TRBV12-3 or TRBV12-4 with TRBJ1-6; the D is unclear. Trimming took off 10 bases at V and 7 bases at J, with 14 bases between the two ends. This CDR3 is built from 13 residues. The CDR3 DNA is TGTGCCACCCGAGGAACCCTAAATTCACCCCTCCACCTT. Its translation is CATRGTLNSPLHL.

This clonotype occurred a few times. The chain couples TRBV24-1 to TRBJ2-3; TRBD2 matches 7 bases. In germline, CDR1 is KGHDR, CDR2 SFDVKD. The CDR3 length is 14 residues. V dropped 1 base and J dropped 6; count of bases not matched to a gene: 3. The CDR3 loop is CATSDLGGSDTQYF. CDR3 nucleotides: TGTGCCACCAGTGATTTAGGCGGGAGTGATACGCAGTATTTT.

The CDR3, as DNA: TGTGCCATCCTCCAGCAGGGGAAAACCGGGGAGCTGTTTTTT. Its translation is CAILQQGKTGELFF. The rearrangement uses TRBV10-3 and TRBJ2-2, with D perhaps TRBD1 (6 bases). Germline loops: CDR1 ENHRY, CDR2 SYGVKD. The CDR3 loop spans 14 amino acids. Deletions cut 8 bases from V and 5 bases from J, with 15 bases between.

This clonotype was seen many times. CDR3 protein: CASRKRQEESSYNEQFF. The CDR3 DNA follows: TGTGCCAGCAGAAAGAGGCAGGAGGAGAGCTCCTACAATGAGCAGTTCTTC. The chain carries TRBV28 and TRBJ2-1, with D possibly TRBD2 on 5 matching bases. V shed 6 bases and J shed 0 bases, with 18 bases lying between them. Looked up from germline, CDR1 is MDHEN and CDR2 is SYDVKM. CDR3 size: 17 residues.

The chain is built from TRBV27 and TRBJ2-7; TRBD1 aligns across 8 bases. The CDR3 length is 15 residues. Trimming cost V 4 bases and J 6 bases; bases outside gene matches: 11. Germline lookup yields CDR1 MNHEY and CDR2 SMNVEV (reference sequence). The CDR3 sequence is CASSSPPDRAGEQYF. The CDR3 nucleotides are TGTGCCAGCAGTTCCCCCCCGGACAGGGCGGGCGAGCAGTACTTC.

The chain couples TRBV3-1 to TRBJ1-4; perhaps TRBD1 as D (5 bases). The germline gives CDR1 LGHDT, CDR2 YNNKEL (reference sequence). The length of the CDR3 is 15 residues. V lost 2 bases to trimming and J lost 4 bases, with 11 bases between them. CDR3 region: CASSQQGTYNEKLFF. The CDR3 bases are TGTGCCAGCAGCCAACAGGGAACCTATAATGAAAAACTGTTTTTT.

This clonotype was seen repeatedly, ten times or more. This sequence joins TRBV12-3 or TRBV12-4 and TRBJ1-5, with 7 bases fitting TRBD1. The CDR3 length is 13 residues. V lost 6 bases to trimming and J lost 5 bases; unmatched junction nucleotides: 4. CDR3 in amino acids: CASSRGSDQPQHF. The CDR3 nucleotides read TGTGCCAGCAGCAGGGGGTCCGATCAGCCCCAGCATTTT.

J is TRBJ2-7 and V is TRBV6-2 or TRBV6-3; TRBD1 agrees at 10 bases. CDR1 is MNHEY and CDR2 is SVGEGT in the germline V gene. V shed 0 bases and J 6 bases; nucleotides not matched to a gene: 14. The CDR3 is 18 residues long. The CDR3 DNA follows: TGTGCCAGCAGTTACTCGGGGGTGGGGGACAGGGGTCCCGTCGAGCAGTACTTC. Protein: CASSYSGVGDRGPVEQYF.

The V gene is TRBV5-6, the J gene TRBJ1-2; no clear D gene. V lost 0 bases and J lost 4, with 10 bases in between. Germline V gives CDR1 SGHDT, CDR2 YYEEEE. There are 14 residues in the CDR3. Here the CDR3 DNA reads TGTGCCAGCAGCTTGGGGGGTCCCGTCTATGGCTACACCTTC. Its protein is CASSLGGPVYGYTF.

This clonotype has a count of ten or more. The chain joins TRBV27 to TRBJ1-1, with a tentative D call TRBD1 (6 bases). The CDR3 length is 14 residues. With 5 bases removed from V and 0 bases from J, the gap between germline ends came to 10 bases. Germline CDR1 and CDR2: MNHEY and SMNVEV (reference sequence). As DNA, the CDR3 is TGTGCCAGCAGTCAGGGGTTCCTGAACACTGAAGCTTTCTTT. This codes for CASSQGFLNTEAFF.

This clonotype was counted a few times. A read error is likely here: a far larger clone is one base away. The chain recombines TRBV10-3 with TRBJ2-5; 8 bases line up with TRBD2. The assigned J gene may be wrong: the sequence end matches TRBJ2-1 better. The CDR3 is made up of 14 amino acids. The V gene's germline CDR1 is ENHRY and CDR2 SYGVKD. CDR3 loop: CAISAGLDYNEQFF. The CDR3 coding sequence is TGTGCCATCAGTGCGGGACTAGACTACAATGAGCAGTTCTTC.

This clonotype was detected many times. This rearrangement joins TRBV15 to TRBJ2-3; D might be TRBD1 (5 bases). Germline V gene sequence: CDR1 LNHNV, CDR2 YYDKDF (reference sequence). The CDR3 spans 14 residues. Trimming took off 8 bases at V and 5 bases at J, with 17 bases between the two ends. CDR3 sequence: CATVFRGIGDTQYF. As DNA, the CDR3 is TGTGCCACCGTTTTTAGGGGAATCGGAGATACGCAGTATTTT.

With regard to this clonotype: Sequence at one end of the junction differs from germline and may be a read error. This rearrangement joins TRBV28 to TRBJ1-1; D remains unclear. The CDR3 length is 14 residues. Germline V gene lookup returns CDR1 MDHEN and CDR2 SYDVKM. Written as DNA, the CDR3 is TGTGCCAGCAGCCTCCACCCCGGGAACTCTGAAGCTTTCTTT. Its translation: CASSLHPGNSEAFF.

This clonotype appeared many times. The J gene is TRBJ2-3, the V gene TRBV3-1, with 12 bases that match TRBD1. The germline gives CDR1 LGHDT, CDR2 YNNKEL (reference sequence). This CDR3 region has 15 residues. V was clipped by 7 bases and J by 5 bases; unmatched bases: 7. CDR3 nucleotides: TGTGCCAGCATGACCGGGACAGGGGGCCTAGATACGCAGTATTTT. The encoded protein is CASMTGTGGLDTQYF.

This clonotype was seen repeatedly, ten times or more. The chain has TRBV20-1 and TRBJ1-1; D perhaps matches TRBD1 (5 bases). Germline-derived CDR1 and CDR2 are DFQATT and SNEGSKA (reference sequence). This CDR3 has 14 residues. V dropped 0 bases and J dropped 5 bases, with 13 bases sitting between them. This CDR3 reads CSARDPDTWTEAFF. For the CDR3, the DNA is TGCAGTGCTAGAGACCCGGACACCTGGACTGAAGCTTTCTTT.

This clonotype has a count of ten or more. The chain employs TRBV27 and TRBJ2-7, with 9 bases fitting TRBD1. The CDR3 has 16 amino acids. V lost 6 bases to trimming and J lost 4 bases; unmatched junction nucleotides: 13. Germline loops: CDR1 MNHEY, CDR2 SMNVEV (reference sequence). CDR3 amino acids: CASSPRGSTGGYEQYF. CDR3 in DNA: TGTGCCAGCAGCCCCAGGGGGTCGACAGGGGGATACGAGCAGTACTTC.

The chain has TRBV27 and TRBJ2-1, with 8 positions matching TRBD2. Germline CDR1 and CDR2: MNHEY and SMNVEV (reference sequence). Unmatched junction bases numbered 9, after V lost 6 bases and J lost 8 bases. The CDR3 is 14 amino acids. CDR3 DNA sequence: TGTGCCAGCAGCAGCGGGAGCCTCTGGGATGAGCAGTTCTTC. It is translated as CASSSGSLWDEQFF.

A few counts support this clonotype. The V call is TRBV19, the J call TRBJ1-5; no reliable D call. The germline V gene has CDR1 LNHDA and CDR2 SQIVND (reference sequence). The CDR3 extends over 12 amino acids. The V end lost 0 bases, the J end lost 9 bases, and 6 bases lay between the germline ends. The CDR3, as DNA: TGTGCCAGTAGTATAGAGCAGATGCCCCAGCATTTT. Residues: CASSIEQMPQHF.